A selection of T cell receptor beta chains follows, all from one sample in a study of blood T cell repertoires in COVID-19. Produced via immunoSEQ multiplex PCR; TCRdb's table is partial and in-frame only. The table records about 190,000 clones, roughly 80% of them present only once. The sample comprised PBMCs or T cells enriched from blood (not recorded which). Every receptor here comes from a woman between 50 and 59 years old who had recovered from COVID-19. The CDR3 runs from the conserved cysteine through the conserved F or W. The D gene is left open where the match is weak. Only some rows state a clone size, as once, few, many or a class for expanded clones.

>TRBD1|TRBV4-2|TRBJ1-2|.
TGTGCCAGCAGCCAAAAGTCGGACAGGGGGGATGGCTACACCTTC
CASSQKSDRGDGYTF
>TRBD2|TRBV5-1|TRBJ2-5|.
TGCGCCAGCAGATCCTGGGGTAGCGGGAGAGAAAAAGAGACCCAGTACTTC
CASRSWGSGREKETQYF
>.|TRBV7-2|TRBJ2-7|.
TGTGCCAGCAGCCACCTAGGGGGTAGGGCCCCCTACGAGCAGTACTTC
CASSHLGGRAPYEQYF
>.|TRBV12-3/TRBV12-4|TRBJ1-2|.
TGTGCCAGCAGTTTTCTGGCGGGAGGAGGCTACACCTTC
CASSFLAGGGYTF
>.|TRBV19|TRBJ1-6|.
TGTGCCAGTAGTATCACGGACAACCATAATTCACCCCTCCACTTT
CASSITDNHNSPLHF
>.|TRBV27|TRBJ2-3|once
TGTGCCAGCAGTTTACCCAACCCGGGGTTAGGGAAGCAGTATTTT
CASSLPNPGLGKQYF
>.|TRBV2|TRBJ1-1|.
TGTGCCAGGAGGAACAACCAGGGGCCGGAAGCTTTCTTT
CARRNNQGPEAFF
>.|TRBV4-3|TRBJ2-1|few
TGCGCCAGCAGCCAAGGTGCCAGCTCCTACAATGAGCAGTTCTTC
CASSQGASSYNEQFF
>TRBD1|TRBV28|TRBJ2-5|.
TGTGCCAGCAGCCTCAGTGGGGACAGGGGTCGAGAGACCCAGTACTTC
CASSLSGDRGRETQYF
>TRBD1|TRBV7-2|TRBJ1-5|.
TGTGCCAGCAGCTTAAATGAGGGGGCAGTCAATCAGCCCCAGCATTTT
CASSLNEGAVNQPQHF
>TRBD2|TRBV9|TRBJ2-1|.
TGTGCCAGCAGCTCCCGGACTAGTAACAATGAGCAGTTCTTC
CASSSRTSNNEQFF
>TRBD1|TRBV5-1|TRBJ2-5|once
TGCGCCAGCAGCGGGGGACAGCAAGAGACCCAGTACTTC
CASSGGQQETQYF
>.|TRBV11-2|TRBJ1-5|.
TGTGCCAGCAGCGCGGGTCCTGATAAACAGCCCCAGCATTTT
CASSAGPDKQPQHF
>.|TRBV19|TRBJ2-7|.
TGTGCCAGTAGTATGAGGGAGTCAGGGGTCTACGAGCAGTACTTC
CASSMRESGVYEQYF
>.|TRBV25-1|TRBJ1-6|once
TGTGCCAGCGCACAGGGTCTCAATTCACCCCTCCACTTT
CASAQGLNSPLHF
>TRBD1|TRBV7-2|TRBJ1-1|few
TGTGCCAGCAGCTCGGGACAGGGCTACACTGAAGCTTTCTTT
CASSSGQGYTEAFF
>.|TRBV6-2/TRBV6-3|TRBJ1-5|.
TGTGCCAGCAGTTACCGAGGCCAGAACAATCAGCCCCAGCATTTT
CASSYRGQNNQPQHF
>.|TRBV5-8|TRBJ2-2|.
TGTGCCAGCAGCTTGGGGCGGGTTTACACCGGGGAGCTGTTTTTT
CASSLGRVYTGELFF
>.|TRBV29-1|TRBJ2-7|.
TGCAGCGTTCATTCAGGGGCAAGCTACGAGCAGTACTTC
CSVHSGASYEQYF
>.|TRBV5-5|TRBJ2-7|.
TGTGCCAGCAGCTTGGAATACTCCTACGAGCAGTACTTC
CASSLEYSYEQYF
>.|TRBV5-5|TRBJ1-1|few
TGTGCCAGCAGCTTGAGAGGCACCGAGAACACTGAAGCTTTCTTT
CASSLRGTENTEAFF
>TRBD2|TRBV6-5|TRBJ2-7|.
TGTGCCAGCAGTTACTCGGCTAGCGGATCCTACGAGCAGTACTTC
CASSYSASGSYEQYF
>TRBD2|TRBV7-6|TRBJ2-2|.
TGTGCCAGCAGCTTAGCCATGCCCGGGACTAGCGGGAGGGCCACCGGGGAGCTGTTTTTT
CASSLAMPGTSGRATGELFF
>.|TRBV6-2/TRBV6-3|TRBJ2-7|.
TGTGCCAGCAGTCAACCGAGCCCCTACGAGCAGTACTTC
CASSQPSPYEQYF
>.|TRBV28|TRBJ2-2|.
TGTGCCAGCAGCCGAATCGGGGTCCCGAACACCGGGGAGCTGTTTTTT
CASSRIGVPNTGELFF
>TRBD1|TRBV18|TRBJ1-1|few
TGTGCCAGCTCACCACCGAACTCCGACAGGGTTCGTGCTTTCTTT
CASSPPNSDRVRAFF
>.|TRBV7-7|TRBJ2-3|.
TGTGCCAGCAGCTTAGTGAATGAGGCCCCAGATACGCAGTATTTT
CASSLVNEAPDTQYF
>.|TRBV19|TRBJ1-3|.
TGTGCCAGTAGTATGATGGGACATTCTGGAAACACCATATATTTT
CASSMMGHSGNTIYF
>.|TRBV7-9|TRBJ1-2|.
TGTGCCAGTTTACCGGGGAGGCCTAACTATGGCTACACCTTC
CASLPGRPNYGYTF
>TRBD1|TRBV28|TRBJ1-2|.
TGTGCCAGCAGCACAGGGGCCTATGGCTACACCTTC
CASSTGAYGYTF
>TRBD1|TRBV2|TRBJ2-2|.
TGTGCCAGCAGGGGACAGGCCGAGACCGGGGAGCTGTTTTTT
CASRGQAETGELFF
>.|TRBV27|TRBJ2-4|.
TGTGCCAGCAGTCCAGGGACACTGGAAAACATTCAGTACTTC
CASSPGTLENIQYF
>.|TRBV6-6|TRBJ2-7|.
TGTGCCAGCAGTGGGGACACTGACTTCTCCTACGAGCAGTACTTC
CASSGDTDFSYEQYF
>TRBD1|TRBV4-3|TRBJ2-7|.
TGCGCCAGCAGCCAAGATAAAGCAACAGGGGGTAACTACGAGCAGTACTTC
CASSQDKATGGNYEQYF
>TRBD1|TRBV5-1|TRBJ2-1|.
TGCGCCAGCAGCGCGGGACAGGGCGGGTACAATGAGCAGTTCTTC
CASSAGQGGYNEQFF
>TRBD1|TRBV30|TRBJ1-2|.
TGTGCCTGGAGTTCCCCCCGGGACAGAGCTAACTATGGCTACACCTTC
CAWSSPRDRANYGYTF
>TRBD1|TRBV10-1|TRBJ2-1|few
TGCGCCAGCAGTGAAAGGGACAGAAACAATGAGCAGTTCTTC
CASSERDRNNEQFF
>.|TRBV19|TRBJ1-5|.
TGTGCCAGCCCAAAGCATCAGCCCCAGCATTTT
CASPKHQPQHF
>TRBD2|TRBV19|TRBJ2-3|.
TGTGCCAGTAGTATCGCCAGCGGGGGACTCACAGATACGCAGTATTTT
CASSIASGGLTDTQYF
>.|TRBV9|TRBJ1-4|.
TGTGCCAGCAGCGGAGGACATCCTAAGGGGGAAAAACTGTTTTTT
CASSGGHPKGEKLFF
>TRBD2|TRBV9|TRBJ2-1|.
TGTGCCAGCAGCGTAGATCGGGGACTAGCGGGAGTGGGTGAGCAGTTCTTC
CASSVDRGLAGVGEQFF
>.|TRBV4-2|TRBJ1-5|.
TGTGCCAGCAGCCAAGATCTGGCAGGTCGGGGAAGGCAGCCCCAGCATTTT
CASSQDLAGRGRQPQHF
>.|TRBV19|TRBJ2-3|.
TGTGCCAGTAGTATAACCCGAGGCACAGATACGCAGTATTTT
CASSITRGTDTQYF
>.|TRBV5-1|TRBJ2-7|.
TGCGCCAGCAGCTTCCGACAGGATTCCTACGAGCAGTACTTC
CASSFRQDSYEQYF
>.|TRBV6-4|TRBJ2-3|.
TGTGCCAGCAGTGATTTTGGGCAGGGCGCAGATACGCAGTATTTT
CASSDFGQGADTQYF
>TRBD2|TRBV4-2|TRBJ2-7|.
TGTGCCAGCAGCCCGAGACTAGCGGAGCGCTACGAGCAGTACTTC
CASSPRLAERYEQYF
>.|TRBV5-1|TRBJ2-2|.
TGCGCCAGTGCCCCCGGTGAGGGATCGACCGGGGAGCTGTTTTTT
CASAPGEGSTGELFF